These 22 T cell receptor beta chains were all obtained from the same sample, sequenced in a study of T cell responses to AZD1222 COVID-19 vaccine. Here immunoSEQ multiplex PCR was the method, and the copy in TCRdb shows in-frame clones only, minus some. The data hold approximately 50,000 clones, with about 85% observed a single time. The sequenced sample was peripheral blood, obtained on day 0 of MenACWY control vaccination. These receptors were obtained from an adult in good health.

The chain employs TRBV27 and TRBJ2-3, with 8 positions matching TRBD1. Germline CDR1 MNHEY, CDR2 SMNVEV (reference sequence). V shed 6 bases and J 3 bases; nucleotides not matched to a gene: 11. The CDR3 runs to 16 residues. CDR3 amino acids: CASSPQGARGTDTQYF. The CDR3 region has the DNA TGTGCCAGCAGCCCGCAGGGGGCGCGTGGAACAGATACGCAGTATTTT.

This clone was observed once. This rearrangement joins TRBV6-2 or TRBV6-3 to TRBJ1-5; 8 bases agree with TRBD1. Germline lookup yields CDR1 MNHEY and CDR2 SVGEGT. The J segment lost 9 bases and the V segment lost 1 base, leaving 5 bases of the junction unmatched. CDR3 size: 14 residues. Here the CDR3 DNA reads TGTGCCAGCAGTTACTGGGACAGGAGCCGGCCCCAGCATTTT. Translated: CASSYWDRSRPQHF.

V is TRBV5-1 and J is TRBJ2-7; the D gene is possibly TRBD1 (7 bases). This CDR3 has 17 amino acids. Trimming stripped 0 bases from V and 0 bases from J, with 16 bases between. Germline CDR1 reads SGHRS; CDR2 reads YFSETQ. CDR3 region: CASSLVGGGLSSYEQYF. The CDR3 coding sequence is TGCGCCAGCAGCTTGGTAGGAGGGGGCCTGAGCTCCTACGAGCAGTACTTC.

J is TRBJ2-5 and V is TRBV28, with TRBD2 identical over 9 bases. Losses at the gene ends were 5 bases for V and 4 bases for J; bases not matched to a gene: 5. The germline gives CDR1 MDHEN, CDR2 SYDVKM. The CDR3 spans 14 residues. The chain's CDR3 is CASSDAAGGETQYF. Here the CDR3 DNA reads TGTGCCAGCAGTGACGCAGCGGGGGGAGAGACCCAGTACTTC.

Only a few counts were recorded for this clone. The CDR3 loop reads CASRRSRAGYYEQYF. Written as DNA, the CDR3 is TGTGCCAGCAGGAGAAGCCGGGCGGGATACTACGAGCAGTACTTC. This sequence joins TRBV28 and TRBJ2-7, with a possible D match to TRBD2 (6 bases). Trimming took 6 bases from V and 3 from J, leaving 18 bases between them. Germline V gene sequence: CDR1 MDHEN, CDR2 SYDVKM. This CDR3 is built from 15 residues.

The V gene is TRBV28, the J gene TRBJ1-1; D not certain. Germline values: CDR1 MDHEN, CDR2 SYDVKM. V lost 7 bases and J lost 1, with 10 bases in between. This CDR3 has 13 amino acids. In DNA form, the CDR3 reads TGTGCCAGCAAGACCCTGGGGAACACTGAAGCTTTCTTT. Its translation: CASKTLGNTEAFF. Looking up the rest from reference TRBV28 and TRBJ1-1 gives the full variable domain: DVKVTQSSRYLVKRTGEKVFLECVQDMDHENMFWYRQDPGLGLRLIYFSYDVKMKEKGDIPEGYSVSREKKERFSLILESASTNQTSMYLCASKTLGNTEAFFGQGTRLTVV.

This clone was detected once. The gene calls are TRBV28 and TRBJ2-2; possible D gene TRBD1, 5 bases. V lost 11 bases and J lost 3, with 10 bases in between. CDR3 size: 12 residues. Germline-derived CDR1 and CDR2 are MDHEN and SYDVKM. In DNA, the CDR3 is TGTGCCTCCGAAGGGGACACCGGGGAGCTGTTTTTT. Translation: CASEGDTGELFF.

The chain employs TRBV28 and TRBJ1-1; no clear D gene. Trimming took off 2 bases at V and 3 bases at J, with 7 bases between the two ends. This CDR3 is built from 13 residues. Per germline, CDR1 MDHEN and CDR2 SYDVKM. DNA for the CDR3: TGTGCCAGCAGTTTAATCCGGGACACTGAAGCTTTCTTT. Amino acids: CASSLIRDTEAFF. The full variable domain, in which reference TRBV28 and TRBJ1-1 provide the parts outside the CDR3, is DVKVTQSSRYLVKRTGEKVFLECVQDMDHENMFWYRQDPGLGLRLIYFSYDVKMKEKGDIPEGYSVSREKKERFSLILESASTNQTSMYLCASSLIRDTEAFFGQGTRLTVV.

The CDR3 bases are TGCGCCAGCAGCCAAGACTTGACACCTGACGGGCAGTTCTTC. Amino acids: CASSQDLTPDGQFF. The rearrangement joins TRBV4-3 to TRBJ2-1; D is undetermined. Trimming stripped 0 bases from V and 12 bases from J, with 15 bases between. CDR3 size: 14 residues. Per germline, CDR1 LGHNA and CDR2 YSLEER.

V gene TRBV28 combines with J gene TRBJ1-1; 7 bases agree with TRBD1. Germline CDR1 and CDR2: MDHEN and SYDVKM. The CDR3 extends over 13 amino acids. V lost 3 bases and J lost 7; bases outside the gene matches: 5. The CDR3: CASSFRRGNEAFF. In DNA, the CDR3 is TGTGCCAGCAGTTTCCGCAGGGGGAATGAAGCTTTCTTT.

This clone appeared a single time. The chain joins TRBV27 to TRBJ1-5; D call uncertain. The V and J ends lost 5 bases and 4 bases respectively, with 9 bases between them. Germline CDR1 and CDR2: MNHEY and SMNVEV (reference sequence). The CDR3 is made up of 13 amino acids. The CDR3 here is CASSVVWNQPQHF. The CDR3 nucleotides read TGTGCCAGCAGTGTTGTGTGGAATCAGCCCCAGCATTTT.

V usage is TRBV2 and J usage is TRBJ2-6; D might be TRBD1 (5 bases). V lost 7 bases to trimming and J lost 6 bases, with 13 bases between them. CDR1 and CDR2 from the germline V gene are SNHLY and FYNNEI. The CDR3 is 14 amino acids. CDR3 in amino acids: CASTGPPVANVLTF. The CDR3 nucleotides read TGTGCCAGCACAGGGCCCCCTGTGGCCAACGTCCTGACTTTC. The full variable domain, rest sourced from reference TRBV2 and TRBJ2-6, is EPEVTQTPSHQVTQMGQEVILRCVPISNHLYFYWYRQILGQKVEFLVSFYNNEISEKSEIFDDQFSVERPDGSNFTLKIRSTKLEDSAMYFCASTGPPVANVLTFGAGSRLTVL.

The V call is TRBV7-9, the J call TRBJ1-1, with D maybe TRBD1 (5 bases). V lost 4 bases and J 3 bases, leaving 15 bases between the germline ends. This CDR3 comprises 15 residues. Germline V lookup: CDR1 SEHNR, CDR2 FQNEAQ (reference sequence). In DNA, the CDR3 is TGTGCCAGCAGCTCGCCGGGGGGTATGGACACTGAAGCTTTCTTT. Residues: CASSSPGGMDTEAFF.

This clone was detected once. This chain links TRBV6-2 or TRBV6-3 with TRBJ1-1; D is ambiguous. The germline V and J ends were trimmed by 2 bases and 6 bases, with 10 bases remaining between them. Per germline, CDR1 MNHEY and CDR2 SVGEGT. This CDR3 is built from 13 residues. The CDR3 sequence: CASSYAGIPEAFF. CDR3 coding DNA: TGTGCCAGCAGTTACGCCGGGATTCCTGAAGCTTTCTTT.

The chain combines TRBV28 with TRBJ1-5, with TRBD1 matching 8 bases. This CDR3 has 14 amino acids. V shed 5 bases, J shed 7 bases, and the junction held 7 bases outside the gene matches. Germline CDR1 MDHEN, CDR2 SYDVKM. The CDR3 bases are TGTGCCAGCAGTCCGTGGACAGGGAGACAGCCCCAGCATTTT. This encodes CASSPWTGRQPQHF.

V gene TRBV7-6 combines with J gene TRBJ1-6, with D tentatively TRBD1 (6 bases). CDR1 SGHVS and CDR2 FNYEAQ come from the germline V gene. This CDR3 spans 15 amino acids. Trimming removed 2 bases from V and 7 bases from J, with 12 bases in between. CDR3 DNA: TGTGCCAGCAGCTTATATGGACAGCAAAATTCACCCCTCCACTTT. Translation gives CASSLYGQQNSPLHF.

This clone appeared a few times. The genes are TRBV5-4 and TRBJ2-1, with 11 positions matching TRBD1. The V gene's germline CDR1 is SGHNT and CDR2 YYREEE (reference sequence). The junction had 4 bases not matched to a gene; V was cut back by 2 bases and J by 6 bases. This CDR3 comprises 15 residues. In nucleotides, the CDR3 is TGTGCCAGCAGCTTACGGACAGGGGGCTTCAATGAGCAGTTCTTC. Its translation is CASSLRTGGFNEQFF.

This clone was counted a single time. The chain uses TRBV5-6 and TRBJ2-7, with 7 positions matching TRBD2. CDR3 length equals 14 residues. CDR1 SGHDT and CDR2 YYEEEE come from the germline V gene. V trimming: 2 bases; J trimming: 2 bases; junction bases outside the gene matches: 4. CDR3 nucleotide sequence: TGTGCCAGCAGCTTTACCGGGACTACCTACGAGCAGTACTTC. Its translation is CASSFTGTTYEQYF.

The V call is TRBV5-1, the J call TRBJ1-4, with D maybe TRBD1 (6 bases). Trimming shortened V by 1 base and J by 2 bases, and 9 bases separated the two germline ends. This CDR3 contains 15 residues. Germline lookup yields CDR1 SGHRS and CDR2 YFSETQ. This CDR3 reads CASSLRGATNEKLFF. In DNA, the CDR3 is TGCGCCAGCAGCTTGAGGGGGGCGACTAATGAAAAACTGTTTTTT.

The table lists this clone with a count of one. The V gene is TRBV2, the J gene TRBJ2-5; no clear D. V shed 3 bases and J shed 7 bases, with 9 bases lying between them. The CDR3 is 12 amino acids. Germline V CDR1 and CDR2: SNHLY, FYNNEI. The CDR3 DNA reads as TGTGCCAGCAGTGAGTCGGTGACGACCCAGTACTTC. This gives the protein CASSESVTTQYF.

V is TRBV11-2 and J is TRBJ2-1; 7 bases are shared with TRBD1. From germline, CDR1 is SGHAT and CDR2 FQNNGV. The J segment lost 5 bases and the V segment lost 4 bases, leaving 11 bases of the junction unmatched. CDR3 length: 16 amino acids. This CDR3 reads CASSSFIPGQNNEQFF. CDR3 in DNA: TGTGCCAGCAGCTCCTTTATTCCGGGACAGAACAATGAGCAGTTCTTC.

This rearrangement joins TRBV28 to TRBJ2-2; 8 bases fit TRBD2. Germline V CDR1 and CDR2: MDHEN, SYDVKM. This CDR3 spans 17 amino acids. The V segment lost 3 bases and the J segment 5 bases; nucleotides outside the gene matches: 11. CDR3 residues: CASSLLWAGGRTGELFF. The CDR3 coding sequence is TGTGCCAGCAGTTTGCTGTGGGCGGGAGGACGAACCGGGGAGCTGTTTTTT.